This TCR beta chain was sequenced in a study of blood T cell repertoires in COVID-19. Across the study: Acute and convalescent COVID-19 samples came from the United States, Italy and Spain. The analysed material was cDNA or gDNA that came from T cells, B-cell-depleted T cells, or PBMCs.

Germline V gene sequence: CDR1 SGHRS, CDR2 YFSETQ. CDR3 size: 14 residues. V was clipped by 4 bases and J by 8 bases, with 13 bases between them. Authors' methods: Nucleated cell counts were estimated from reference gene primer amplification. The data were produced by immunoSEQ multiplex PCR, yet TCRdb's version contains in-frame clones alone and is incomplete. That table is the source of V, J and clone size, and D and trimming were worked out from the DNA. Of 45,000 to 65,000 clones listed, approximately 88% are singletons. This receptor was identified in a human donor in a cohort sampled during active COVID-19. This chain connects TRBV5-1 to TRBJ1-6, with a possible D match to TRBD1 (6 bases). The sequenced sample was peripheral blood. CDR3 nucleotides: TGCGCCAGCAGCCCAACACAGGGATATTCACCCCTCCACTTT. As protein: CASSPTQGYSPLHF.